This T cell receptor beta chain was found in a study of early T cells in non-severe SARS-CoV-2 infection. The overall study: Chains were unpaired, as sequencing was done on bulk RNA from unsorted whole blood.

TCRdb passed the 5' RACE reads through MiXCR, listing each CDR3 protein once. The sample holds tens of thousands of distinct CDR3 sequences; just under 15% are singletons and the top ten take around 5.8%. Trimming removed 7 bases at V and 5 bases at J, with 12 bases between. Germline CDR1 reads SQVTM; CDR2 reads ANQGSEA. The CDR3 covers 12 residues. V is TRBV29-1 and J is TRBJ2-1, with D tentatively TRBD1 (5 bases). The receptor's source is an adult who was a healthcare worker with PCR-confirmed SARS-CoV-2 infection or an uninfected control (not recorded which). The sequenced sample was whole blood. The CDR3 nucleotides are TGCAGCGCGTTCAGGGCCCACAATGAGCAGTTCTTC. Its translation: CSAFRAHNEQFF.